This is a list of T cell receptor beta chains from one sample in a study of cytomegalovirus exposure and HLA in healthy donors. Measured with immunoSEQ multiplex PCR; TCRdb has only the in-frame clones, and not every one. Of approximately 300,000 clones detected, about nine tenths appear once; the ten largest clones hold around 0.84%. Sequencing was performed on PBMCs. These receptors all come from a woman aged 18-35 years in good health and CMV-seronegative. Each CDR3 is given with its conserved first and last residue. The D gene is left open where the match is weak. Clone size is not always given. Where it is, it says once, few, many or a class for expanded clones.

clone_size j_call d_call v_call cdr3_aa cdr3_nt
. TRBJ1-1 . TRBV27 CASSSRQLNTETFF TGTGCCAGCAGTTCGAGACAGCTGAACACTGAAACTTTCTTT
once TRBJ2-7 TRBD1 TRBV4-3 CASSQGPTTGGYEQYF TGCGCCAGCAGCCAAGGTCCTACGACAGGGGGCTACGAGCAGTACTTC
. TRBJ1-2 . TRBV7-9 CASRREGSDGYTF TGTGCCAGCAGGAGGGAGGGGAGCGATGGCTACACCTTC
. TRBJ2-1 TRBD1 TRBV29-1 CSVEMWTGNNEQFF TGCAGCGTTGAAATGTGGACAGGGAACAATGAGCAGTTCTTC
. TRBJ2-3 TRBD2 TRBV27 CASSSPPGGGDTQYF TGTGCCAGCAGTTCCCCCCCGGGAGGTGGAGATACGCAGTATTTT
. TRBJ2-3 TRBD2 TRBV7-2 CASSPAWASGASTDTQYF TGTGCCAGCAGCCCGGCATGGGCTAGCGGGGCTAGCACAGATACGCAGTATTTT
. TRBJ1-1 . TRBV27 CASSRGPGQRNTEAFF TGTGCCAGCAGTAGAGGCCCGGGACAACGGAACACTGAAGCTTTCTTT
. TRBJ1-5 TRBD1 TRBV6-5 CASSPGTDSNQPQHF TGTGCCAGCAGCCCCGGGACAGATAGCAATCAGCCCCAGCATTTT
. TRBJ2-7 . TRBV7-2 CASSFPGSYEQYF TGTGCCAGCAGCTTCCCAGGATCCTACGAGCAGTACTTC
once TRBJ1-1 . TRBV28 CASSYPGQMNTEAFF TGTGCCAGCAGTTACCCTGGACAGATGAACACTGAAGCTTTCTTT
. TRBJ1-4 . TRBV27 CASTLRGSREGNEKLFF TGTGCCAGCACCCTTAGGGGGTCCCGGGAGGGTAATGAAAAACTGTTTTTT
. TRBJ2-1 TRBD2 TRBV7-2 CASSLGLAGNEQFF TGTGCCAGCAGCTTAGGACTAGCGGGAAATGAGCAGTTCTTC